This TCR beta chain appears in the sequencing data of a study of cytomegalovirus exposure and HLA in healthy donors (dated by TCRdb to the late 2010s). Concerning the study at large: According to a later analysis, one platform produced both the 110 or so validation repertoires and the approximately 670 repertoires of the first cohort. To predict cytomegalovirus infection status, the study combined high-throughput TCR immunosequencing, statistical association of individual TCRs with disease status, and machine learning. A separate validation cohort of more than 100 different subjects was used in addition to the roughly 700-subject first cohort. The study aimed to test whether signatures of past pathogen exposure could be identified by cataloging public T cell receptors. The research as a whole found: The classifier was reported to diagnose cytomegalovirus status with high specificity and sensitivity in both the original and validation cohorts. The study gave a list of 150 to 200 TCR beta chains associated with cytomegalovirus. The authors suggested that the approach could potentially be extended to other disease states and immunological phenotypes. Most TCR sequences were observed very rarely across donors, whereas some public TCRs were present in many individuals. Subsequent analysis determined that TCRs grouped into clusters in the first cohort also showed a tendency toward co-occurrence across the approximately 120 validation repertoires, and roughly 94% of cluster scores exceeded 0. Three of the identified cytomegalovirus-associated TCR beta chains were confirmed in vitro to be specific for cytomegalovirus antigens. All 120 or so repertoires were used to score co-occurrence in the validation cohort in a later analysis, because that analysis had no HLA typing for the cohort.

From the cysteine through the phenylalanine, the CDR3 covers 14 amino acids. Only the CDR3 region is kept as DNA, spanning 42 bases read in frame from base 1. Trimming takes 5 bases off V and 7 bases off J; junction bases not matched to a gene: 9. CDR1 and CDR2 were assigned from the germline V gene as SGHTA and FQGNSA. About this clone: No antigen is known for it. No clone much larger than this one lies a single base away; base qualities are absent.

Library creation used the immunoSEQ multiplex PCR assay. From the authors' description of their analysis: A statistical classification framework was built for diagnosing cytomegalovirus status from the catalog of TCR beta chain sequences. Imported from immuneACCESS, the table was reduced by TCRdb to in-frame sequences with V and J called. These copies leave out some clones; in studies compared against another copy, an unresolved V gene accounts for under half, and the cause of the remainder is not known. The V and J calls and clone size come from that table; D and trimming were worked out from the DNA. For this sample there are roughly 350,000 clones; more than 80% appear just once. Clones ranked in the top ten supply under 0.85% of the sample. Donors formed part of the validation cohort, which comprised some 120 subjects and was distinct from the first cohort of 550 to 850 subjects.

The sample consisted of PBMCs. The receptor comes from a woman aged 18-29 years in good health and CMV-seronegative. The rearranged chain carries TRBV7-2 and TRBJ2-5, with 8 bases matching TRBD2. The nucleotides are TGTGCCAGCAGCCCGGGACTAGACATGCGGACCCAGTACTTC. Its protein product is CASSPGLDMRTQYF.